This T cell receptor (beta chain) was documented in a study of blood T cell repertoires in COVID-19. Study-wide background: From the United States, Italy and Spain came samples of acute and convalescent COVID-19.

Authors' processing steps: It was from reference gene primer amplification that nucleated cell counts were estimated. Sequencing used immunoSEQ multiplex PCR; TCRdb keeps in-frame clones, though not all of them. V, J and clone size derive from that table, while D and trimming were established from the DNA sequence. The data show about 110,000 clones, roughly four fifths seen once. Germline CDR1 is LGHDT and CDR2 is YNNKEL (reference sequence). The ends lost 4 bases at V and 9 bases at J; junction bases unmatched: 10. The CDR3 is 15 residues long. This clonotype originated in a woman in her seventies with acute or convalescent COVID-19. Material: peripheral blood. The gene calls are TRBV3-1 (or the pseudogene TRBV3-2) and TRBJ2-1; 9 bases line up with TRBD2. CDR3 loop: CASSLGGGRAGEQFF. The DNA for the CDR3 is TGTGCCAGCAGCCTGGGGGGCGGGAGGGCCGGTGAGCAGTTCTTC.